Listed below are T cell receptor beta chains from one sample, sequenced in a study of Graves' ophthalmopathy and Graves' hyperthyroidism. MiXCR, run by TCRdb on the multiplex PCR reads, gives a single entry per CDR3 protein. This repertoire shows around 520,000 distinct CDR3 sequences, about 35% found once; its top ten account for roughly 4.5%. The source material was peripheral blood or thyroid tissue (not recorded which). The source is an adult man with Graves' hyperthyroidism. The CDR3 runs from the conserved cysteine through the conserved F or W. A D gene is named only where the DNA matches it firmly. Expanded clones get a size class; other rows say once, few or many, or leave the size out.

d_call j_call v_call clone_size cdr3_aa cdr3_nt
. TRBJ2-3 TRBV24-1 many CATSESSRTDTQYF TGTGCCACCAGTGAGAGTTCGAGGACAGATACGCAGTATTTT
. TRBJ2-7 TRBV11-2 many CASSMGRSYEQYF TGTGCCAGCAGCATGGGACGATCCTACGAGCAGTACTTC
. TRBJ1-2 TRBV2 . CASMPETEGMDGYTF TGTGCCAGCATGCCCGAGACGGAAGGGATGGATGGCTACACCTTC
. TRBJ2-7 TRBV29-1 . CSVEAGDPYEQYF TGCAGCGTTGAAGCGGGAGACCCGTATGAGCAGTACTTC
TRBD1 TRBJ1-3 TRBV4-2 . CASSQGQGAGGNTIYF TGTGCCAGCAGCCAAGGGCAGGGGGCAGGTGGAAACACCATATATTTT
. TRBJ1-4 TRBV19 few CASSIGQDNEKLFF TGTGCCAGTAGTATAGGCCAGGATAATGAAAAACTGTTTTTT
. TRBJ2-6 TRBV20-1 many CSALGASGANVLTF TGCAGTGCTCTAGGGGCCTCTGGGGCCAACGTCCTGACTTTC
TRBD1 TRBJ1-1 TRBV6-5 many CASSLVQGDAFF TGTGCCAGCAGTTTGGTACAGGGGGATGCTTTCTTT
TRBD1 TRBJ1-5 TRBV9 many CASSVVQGGSSNQPQHF TGTGCCAGCAGCGTAGTACAGGGGGGATCAAGCAATCAGCCCCAGCATTTT
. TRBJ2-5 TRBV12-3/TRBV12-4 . CASRNRGRRKVGTQYF TGTGCCAGCAGGAACCGAGGGCGGCGGAAGGTCGGGACCCAGTACTTC
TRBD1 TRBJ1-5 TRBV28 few CASSDGQGKKPQHF TGTGCCAGCAGTGACGGACAGGGGAAGAAGCCCCAGCATTTT
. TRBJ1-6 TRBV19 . CASSPSGFPLHF TGTGCCAGTAGTCCTAGCGGCTTTCCCCTCCACTTT
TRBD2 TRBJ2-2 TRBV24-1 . CATSGPGLAPSPRAGELFF TGTGCCACCAGTGGACCGGGACTAGCGCCATCCCCAAGGGCCGGGGAGCTGTTTTTT
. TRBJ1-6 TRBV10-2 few CASTGGGGIDSPLHF TGCGCCAGCACCGGGGGGGGGGGGATCGATTCACCCCTCCACTTT
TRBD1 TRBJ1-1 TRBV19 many CATQGFAEAFF TGTGCCACACAGGGGTTCGCTGAAGCTTTCTTT
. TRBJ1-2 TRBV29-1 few CSVLTGPNYGYTF TGCAGCGTCCTGACAGGCCCTAACTATGGCTACACCTTC
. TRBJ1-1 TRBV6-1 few CASRTWVNTEAFF TGTGCCAGCAGGACCTGGGTGAACACTGAAGCTTTCTTT
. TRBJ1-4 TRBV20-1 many CSASKGGTEKLFF TGCAGTGCTAGTAAGGGGGGGACTGAAAAACTGTTTTTT
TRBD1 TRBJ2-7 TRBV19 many CASSAGQAYEQYF TGTGCCAGTAGTGCGGGACAGGCCTACGAGCAGTACTTC
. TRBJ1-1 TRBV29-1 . CSCRDGKNTEAFF TGCAGCTGCCGGGACGGCAAGAACACTGAAGCTTTCTTT
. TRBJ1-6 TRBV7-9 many CASSFNNSPLHF TGTGCCAGCAGCTTCAATAATTCACCCCTCCACTTT
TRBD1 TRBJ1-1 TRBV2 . CASSLARTGGALNTEALF TGTGCCAGCAGTTTAGCTCGGACAGGGGGCGCCTTGAACACTGAAGCTCTCTTT
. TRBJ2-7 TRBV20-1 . CSAETRYEQYF TGCAGTGCTGAGACACGCTACGAGCAGTACTTC
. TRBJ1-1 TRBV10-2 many CASSDWGLNTEAFF TGCGCCAGCAGTGATTGGGGTTTGAACACTGAAGCTTTCTTT
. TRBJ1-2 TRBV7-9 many CASSSIGLNYGYTF TGTGCCAGCAGCTCGATCGGCCTCAACTATGGCTACACCTTC
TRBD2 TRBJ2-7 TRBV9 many CASSVRGGASYEQYF TGTGCCAGCAGCGTCCGCGGGGGGGCCTCCTACGAGCAGTACTTC
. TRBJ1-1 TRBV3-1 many CASSQNTGWDTEAFF TGTGCCAGCAGCCAGAACACAGGGTGGGACACTGAAGCTTTCTTT
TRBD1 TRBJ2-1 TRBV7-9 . CASSLGQGPNNEQFF TGTGCCAGCAGCCTCGGACAGGGGCCCAACAATGAGCAGTTCTTC
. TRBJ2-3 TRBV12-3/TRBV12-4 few CASSFNRGTDTQYF TGTGCCAGCAGTTTTAACAGGGGCACAGATACGCAGTATTTT
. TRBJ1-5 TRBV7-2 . CASSRTGPVNQPQHF TGTGCCAGCAGCCGAACAGGGCCAGTCAATCAGCCCCAGCATTTT
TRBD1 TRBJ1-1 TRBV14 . CASSRDRGSTEAFF TGTGCCAGCAGCCGCGACAGGGGAAGCACTGAAGCTTTCTTT
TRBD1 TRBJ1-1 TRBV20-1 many CSARDVTGGITEAFF TGCAGTGCTAGAGATGTGACAGGGGGTATCACTGAAGCTTTCTTT
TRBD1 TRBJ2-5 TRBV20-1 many CSARLGQGAKTQYF TGCAGTGCTAGACTAGGACAGGGGGCTAAGACCCAGTACTTC
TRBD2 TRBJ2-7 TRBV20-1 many CSANSGGPTYEQYF TGCAGTGCAAATAGCGGGGGGCCCACCTACGAGCAGTACTTC
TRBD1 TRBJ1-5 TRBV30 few CAWSGDRDNQPQHF TGTGCCTGGAGTGGGGACAGGGACAATCAGCCCCAGCATTTT
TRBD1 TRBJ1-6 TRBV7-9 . CASSSPQGSGSPLHF TGTGCCAGCAGCTCACCACAGGGGAGTGGTTCACCCCTCCACTTT
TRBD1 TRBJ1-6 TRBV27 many CASSRTGRMNSPLHF TGTGCCAGCAGTCGGACAGGGCGAATGAATTCACCCCTCCACTTT
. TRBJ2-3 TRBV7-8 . CASSAASGTDTQYF TGTGCCAGTTCGGCAGCTAGCGGCACAGATACGCAGTATTTT
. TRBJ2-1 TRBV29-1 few CSVIGNGNEQFF TGCAGCGTGATAGGGAATGGGAATGAGCAGTTCTTC
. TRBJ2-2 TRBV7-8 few CASAPAGRNTGELFF TGTGCCAGCGCCCCCGCCGGGAGGAACACCGGGGAGCTGTTTTTT
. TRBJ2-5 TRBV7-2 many CASSSLGGRETQYF TGTGCCAGCAGCTCCCTCGGGGGGCGGGAGACCCAGTACTTC
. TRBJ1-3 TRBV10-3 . CAGSPNPTSGNTIYF TGTGCCGGCAGCCCAAATCCCACCTCTGGAAACACCATATATTTT
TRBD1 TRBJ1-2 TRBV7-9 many CASSYGQGANYGYTF TGTGCCAGCAGCTACGGACAGGGAGCTAACTATGGCTACACCTTC
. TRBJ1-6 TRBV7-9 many CASSFSSPPNSPLHF TGTGCCAGCAGCTTCTCGTCGCCCCCTAATTCACCCCTCCACTTT
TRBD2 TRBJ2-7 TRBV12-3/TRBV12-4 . CASSPPGLAVTYEQYF TGTGCCAGCAGCCCACCGGGACTAGCGGTTACCTACGAGCAGTACTTC
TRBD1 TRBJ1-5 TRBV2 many CASMRDRGQPQHF TGTGCCAGCATGAGGGACAGGGGTCAGCCCCAGCATTTT
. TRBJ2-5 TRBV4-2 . CASSQDPQGGLLETQYF TGTGCCAGCAGCCAAGATCCCCAGGGAGGCTTGTTAGAGACCCAGTACTTC
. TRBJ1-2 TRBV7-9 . CASSLELVAVGYTF TGTGCCAGCAGCTTAGAGTTGGTCGCCGTGGGCTACACCTTC
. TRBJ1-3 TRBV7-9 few CASSPAAGNTIYF TGTGCCAGCAGCCCTGCAGCCGGAAACACCATATATTTT
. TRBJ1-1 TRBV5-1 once CASTLGLGGVNTEAFF TGCGCCAGCACCCTAGGTTTGGGGGGCGTGAACACTGAAGCTTTCTTT
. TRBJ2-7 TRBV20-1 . CSARNGRVGTYNEQYF TGCAGTGCTAGGAACGGTAGGGTCGGGACCTACAATGAGCAGTACTTC